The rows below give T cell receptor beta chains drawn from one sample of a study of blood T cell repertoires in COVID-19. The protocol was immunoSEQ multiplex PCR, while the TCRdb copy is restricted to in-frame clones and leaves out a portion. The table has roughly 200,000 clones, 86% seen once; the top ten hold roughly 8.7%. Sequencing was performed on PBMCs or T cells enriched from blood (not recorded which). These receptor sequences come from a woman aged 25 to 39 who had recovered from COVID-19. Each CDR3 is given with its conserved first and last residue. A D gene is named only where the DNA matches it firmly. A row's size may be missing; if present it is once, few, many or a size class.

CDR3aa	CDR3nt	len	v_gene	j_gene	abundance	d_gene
CATSRNGQGDEQFF	TGTGCCACCAGCAGAAACGGACAGGGAGATGAGCAGTTCTTC	14	TRBV15	TRBJ2-1	-	TRBD1
CASSVTPGGYTDTQYF	TGTGCCAGCAGCGTTACACCAGGGGGATACACAGATACGCAGTATTTT	16	TRBV9	TRBJ2-3	once	TRBD1
CASSRRVGGAKPDTQYF	TGTGCCAGCAGCCGAAGGGTGGGCGGGGCGAAACCAGATACGCAGTATTTT	17	TRBV28	TRBJ2-3	-	-
CASSPQGTVEEVAFF	TGTGCCAGCAGCCCACAGGGGACAGTCGAAGAAGTCGCTTTCTTT	15	TRBV5-4	TRBJ1-1	-	TRBD1
CASSHTSEQYF	TGTGCCAGCAGCCATACCAGCGAGCAGTACTTC	11	TRBV3-1/TRBV3-2	TRBJ2-7	-	-
CASKERHTDTQYF	TGTGCCAGCAAGGAGAGGCACACAGATACGCAGTATTTT	13	TRBV6-6	TRBJ2-3	once	-
CASSQDGLAGAKYQETQYF	TGCGCCAGCAGCCAGGACGGACTAGCGGGAGCTAAGTACCAAGAGACCCAGTACTTC	19	TRBV4-1	TRBJ2-5	-	TRBD2
CASKAQGRPDQPQHF	TGTGCCAGCAAAGCACAGGGGAGGCCAGATCAGCCCCAGCATTTT	15	TRBV27	TRBJ1-5	-	TRBD1
CASSLVLPRDRGSEQYF	TGTGCCAGCAGCTTAGTCTTACCCCGGGACAGGGGGTCCGAGCAGTACTTC	17	TRBV7-9	TRBJ2-7	-	TRBD1
CATSRDPGTGENYGYTF	TGTGCCACCAGTCGCGATCCCGGGACAGGGGAGAACTATGGCTACACCTTC	17	TRBV24-1	TRBJ1-2	once	TRBD1
CAWSVLGEQFF	TGTGCCTGGAGTGTACTGGGCGAGCAGTTCTTC	11	TRBV30	TRBJ2-1	once	-
CAWSTSSDTQYF	TGTGCCTGGAGTACTAGTTCAGATACGCAGTATTTT	12	TRBV30	TRBJ2-3	-	-
CSVEVGGNTGELFF	TGCAGCGTTGAAGTCGGCGGGAACACCGGGGAGCTGTTTTTT	14	TRBV29-1	TRBJ2-2	-	-